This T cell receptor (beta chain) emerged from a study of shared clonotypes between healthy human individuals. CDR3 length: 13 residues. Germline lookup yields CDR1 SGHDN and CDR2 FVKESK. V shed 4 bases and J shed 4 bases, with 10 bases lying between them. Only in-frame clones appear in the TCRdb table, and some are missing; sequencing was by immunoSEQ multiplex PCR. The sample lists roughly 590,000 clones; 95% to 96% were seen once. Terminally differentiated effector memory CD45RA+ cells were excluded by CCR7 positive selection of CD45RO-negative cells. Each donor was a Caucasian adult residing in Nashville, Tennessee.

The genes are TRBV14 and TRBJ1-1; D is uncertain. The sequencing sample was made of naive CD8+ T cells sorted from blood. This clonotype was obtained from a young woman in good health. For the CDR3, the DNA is TGTGCCAGCAGCCTGGAGGGTTTCACTGAAGCTTTCTTT. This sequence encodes CASSLEGFTEAFF.